A single sample gave rise to the 13 T cell receptor beta chains below, sequenced in a study of T cell clonality in common variable immunodeficiency. These receptors are not linked to any known antigen. Sequencing was performed with immunoSEQ multiplex PCR; in TCRdb, only in-frame clones are kept and a portion is missing. Singletons are absent from the sample, which has 11,000 to 15,000 clones. Study-level points and caveats: Common variable immunodeficiency TCR beta sequences reportedly had fewer deletions and N-nucleotide insertions.

The sequenced sample consisted of peripheral blood mononuclear cells. These receptors were obtained from a human donor with common variable immunodeficiency.

There are a few counts of this clone. The CDR3 end is not reached by the read, which stops 3 residues before it; the germline J gene fills it in. The V call is TRBV19, the J call TRBJ1-2, with a tentative D call TRBD1 (5 bases). The CDR3 extends over 13 amino acids. Germline CDR1 is LNHDA and CDR2 is SQIVND (reference sequence). The CDR3 loop is CASRPAPRVSYTF. The sequenced CDR3 bases are TGTGCCAGTAGACCAGCCCCCAGGGTGTCC.

As for this clone: Coverage ceases 3 residues before the CDR3 finishes, and the germline J gene fills in the end. The chain has TRBV7-2 and TRBJ1-2; tentatively, D is TRBD1 (6 bases). Trimming took 4 bases from V and 0 from J, leaving 12 bases between them. CDR3 size: 15 residues. Germline V gene sequence: CDR1 SGHTA, CDR2 FQGNSA. This CDR3 is CASSSQGLANYGYTF. CDR3 bases read: TGTGCCAGCAGCTCACAGGGTTTAGCTAACTATGGC.

This clone has more than one count but fewer than ten. The read comes to an end 3 residues before the CDR3 does, leaving the germline J gene to fill in the end. The rearrangement uses TRBV19 and TRBJ2-1, with TRBD2 matching 16 bases. CDR3 length: 15 residues. Germline CDR1 reads LNHDA; CDR2 reads SQIVND (reference sequence). V gave up 7 bases and J gave up 5 bases; unmatched junction bases: 2. The CDR3 loop is CASMGTSGGDNEQFF. The covered CDR3 bases are TGTGCCAGTATGGGGACTAGCGGGGGGGACAATGAG.

In regard to this clone: With the read ending 3 residues before the CDR3 end, the germline J gene is used to fill in that end. The rearrangement uses TRBV18 and TRBJ1-2, with a tentative D call TRBD1 (6 bases). CDR1 is KGHSH and CDR2 is LQKENI in the germline V gene. V lost 2 bases and J 0 bases, leaving 19 bases between the germline ends. The CDR3 runs 18 residues. This CDR3 reads CASSPSVWTVTANYGYTF. The DNA read from the CDR3 is TGTGCCAGCTCACCATCCGTTTGGACAGTCACAGCTAACTATGGC.

This clone was recorded a few times. The CDR3 end lies 3 residues beyond the end of the read and is filled in from the germline J gene. V is TRBV7-3 and J is TRBJ2-1; 9 bases map to TRBD2. J lost 0 bases, V lost 4 bases, and 4 bases had no gene match. Germline CDR1 reads SGHTA; CDR2 reads FQGTGA. The CDR3 loop spans 16 amino acids. Partial CDR3 DNA: TGTGCCAGCAGCTGGGAGCGGGGGGTCTCCTACAATGAG. It translates to CASSWERGVSYNE. The full-length CDR3 reads as CASSWERGVSYNEQFF. The full variable domain, with the rest looked up from reference TRBV7-3 and TRBJ2-1, is GAGVSQTPSNKVTEKGKYVELRCDPISGHTALYWYRQSLGQGPEFLIYFQGTGAADDSGLPNDRFFAVRPEGSVSTLKIQRTERGDSAVYLCASSWERGVSYNEQFFGPGTRLTVL.

This clone was observed a handful of times. The missing CDR3 end, 3 residues past where the read stops, is filled in from the germline J gene. The chain employs TRBV7-9 and TRBJ2-5; D gene unclear. The V gene's germline CDR1 is SEHNR and CDR2 FQNEAQ (reference sequence). The CDR3 is 13 amino acids. Trimming stripped 1 base from V and 3 bases from J, with 6 bases between. The CDR3: CASSLGGEETQYF. The part of the CDR3 DNA that was read is TGTGCCAGCAGCTTAGGAGGTGAAGAGACC.

A remark on this clone: Read coverage stops 3 residues before the CDR3 terminus; the germline J gene supplies the remainder. This chain connects TRBV18 to TRBJ2-7; a weak D match, TRBD2 (5 bases). There are 14 residues in the CDR3. Trimming took off 2 bases at V and 2 bases at J, with 10 bases between the two ends. CDR1 is KGHSH, CDR2 LQKENI, per germline. CDR3 DNA (partial): TGTGCCAGCTCACCAACCGCGCGGGCCTACGAG. Its protein product is CASSPTARAYE. From start to end, the CDR3 is CASSPTARAYEQYF.

This clone was counted only a few times. The read ends 3 residues early relative to the CDR3; the germline J gene fills the gap. This chain uses TRBV7-9 with TRBJ2-5, with D possibly matching TRBD1 (6 bases). The V gene's germline CDR1 is SEHNR and CDR2 FQNEAQ (reference sequence). The CDR3 covers 13 residues. Between the trimmed V and J ends, which lost 6 bases and 5 bases, there was a span of 13 bases. The DNA read from the CDR3 is TGTGCCAGCAGGAACAGGGTTAGGGAGACC. Protein product: CASRNRVRET. The entire CDR3 is CASRNRVRETQYF.

This clone has a handful of counts. The read comes to an end 3 residues before the CDR3 does, leaving the germline J gene to fill in the end. The rearrangement joins TRBV19 to TRBJ1-1; the D is unclear. V was pared by 7 bases and J by 3 bases, with 12 bases between. The CDR3 loop spans 13 amino acids. CDR1 is LNHDA, CDR2 SQIVND, per germline (reference sequence). This CDR3 is CASTRERDTEAFF. Incomplete CDR3 DNA: TGTGCCAGTACCCGTGAGAGGGACACTGAA.

A remark on this clone: The CDR3 goes on 3 residues after the read ends, and that part is filled in from the germline J gene. The chain has TRBV30 and TRBJ1-3, with D perhaps matching TRBD1 (5 bases). V was clipped by 4 bases and J by 2 bases, with 9 bases between them. The CDR3 loop spans 13 amino acids. Germline assignment: CDR1 GTSNPN and CDR2 SVGIG (reference sequence). CDR3 DNA (partial): TGTGCCTGGACTCGGGGGACTGGAAACACC. Protein: CAWTRGTGNT. From start to end, the CDR3 is CAWTRGTGNTIYF.

Concerning this clone: The CDR3 end is not reached by the read, which stops 3 residues before it; the germline J gene fills it in. The chain links TRBV5-1 to TRBJ2-4; 9 bases agree with TRBD1. The CDR3 has 14 amino acids. After removal of 0 bases from V and 6 bases from J, the junction contained 1 base not matched to a gene. From germline, CDR1 is SGHRS and CDR2 YFSETQ. CDR3 DNA, as far as it was read: TGCGCCAGCAGCTTGGGGACAGGGGTAAACATT. Its translation is CASSLGTGVNI. The complete CDR3 sequence is CASSLGTGVNIQYF.

This clone was observed a few times. The read finishes 3 residues shy of the CDR3 end, and the germline J gene is used to complete it. This chain connects TRBV5-6 to TRBJ2-5; 7 positions agree with TRBD1. CDR3 length: 13 amino acids. Germline V gene data show CDR1 as SGHDT and CDR2 as YYEEEE. Trimming took 0 bases from V and 4 from J; bases not matched to a gene: 0. CDR3 amino acids: CASSLAGGETQYF. The part of the CDR3 DNA that was read is TGTGCCAGCAGCTTGGCAGGGGGAGAGACC.

This clone was counted between two and nine times. The CDR3 extends 3 residues past the end of the read, so its final part is completed from the germline J gene. The rearrangement uses TRBV18 and TRBJ1-6; TRBD1 agrees at 8 bases. V lost 4 bases to trimming and J lost 4 bases; unmatched junction nucleotides: 3. Germline V gene data show CDR1 as KGHSH and CDR2 as LQKENI. CDR3 length: 15 residues. The CDR3 loop reads CASSLRQGYNSPLHF. The covered CDR3 bases are TGTGCCAGCTCACTTCGACAGGGGTATAATTCACCC.